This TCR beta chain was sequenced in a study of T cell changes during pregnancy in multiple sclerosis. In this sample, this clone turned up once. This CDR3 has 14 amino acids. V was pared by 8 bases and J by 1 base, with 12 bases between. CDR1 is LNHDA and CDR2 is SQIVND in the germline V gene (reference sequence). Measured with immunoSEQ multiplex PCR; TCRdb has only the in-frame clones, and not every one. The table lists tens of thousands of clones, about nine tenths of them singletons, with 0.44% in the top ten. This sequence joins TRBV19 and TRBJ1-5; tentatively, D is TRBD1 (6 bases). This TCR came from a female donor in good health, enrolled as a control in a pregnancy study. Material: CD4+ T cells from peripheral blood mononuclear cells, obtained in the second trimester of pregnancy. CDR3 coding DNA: TGTGCCAGTGGACAGTCCGGGAGCAATCAGCCCCAGCATTTT. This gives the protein CASGQSGSNQPQHF.